One sample yielded the 5 T cell receptor beta chains listed below, sequenced in a study of cytomegalovirus exposure and HLA in healthy donors. Use of 60 Vbeta and 13 Jbeta primers characterized the PCR. Method: immunoSEQ multiplex PCR; TCRdb's copy keeps in-frame clones and lacks some. Found here are about 95,000 clones, around 84% of them singletons; the top ten hold over 4%. The specimen was PBMCs. All receptors derive from a woman aged 35 to 49 in good health and CMV-seropositive.

The chain couples TRBV29-1 to TRBJ1-2; no definite D call. There are 12 residues in the CDR3. Germline V gene sequence: CDR1 SQVTM, CDR2 ANQGSEA. Trimming took off 3 bases at V and 0 bases at J, with 5 bases between the two ends. In nucleotides, the CDR3 is TGCAGCGTTGAGCCTACTAACTATGGCTACACCTTC. It specifies CSVEPTNYGYTF.

The V call is TRBV30, the J call TRBJ1-1; a weak D match, TRBD1 (5 bases). V lost 3 bases and J lost 2, with 10 bases in between. The CDR3 has 13 amino acids. CDR1 is GTSNPN and CDR2 is SVGIG in the germline V gene (reference sequence). The CDR3 region is CAWRQGFNTEAFF. The CDR3 nucleotides are TGTGCCTGGAGGCAGGGTTTTAACACTGAAGCTTTCTTT.

This rearrangement joins TRBV6-1 to TRBJ1-4; 7 bases agree with TRBD1. The CDR3 loop spans 15 amino acids. The germline CDR1 and CDR2 sequences are MNHNS and SASEGT. V was pared by 6 bases and J by 7 bases, with 11 bases of the junction left unmatched. CDR3 amino acids: CASSPLTGVGEKLFF. Here the CDR3 DNA reads TGTGCCAGCAGCCCCTTAACAGGGGTGGGTGAAAAACTGTTTTTT.

This clone was found a few times. The V call is TRBV18, the J call TRBJ2-3, with a possible D match to TRBD2 (6 bases). CDR3 length: 15 residues. Trimming removed 2 bases at V and 0 bases at J, with 9 bases between. CDR1 is KGHSH and CDR2 is LQKENI in the germline V gene. CDR3 amino acids: CASSPLAASTDTQYF. For the CDR3, the DNA is TGTGCCAGCTCACCATTAGCGGCTAGCACAGATACGCAGTATTTT.

The chain carries TRBV5-4 and TRBJ2-3, with 9 bases fitting TRBD2. With 1 base clipped from V and 3 bases from J, the junction kept 15 bases outside the gene matches. This CDR3 spans 19 amino acids. Looked up from germline, CDR1 is SGHNT and CDR2 is YYREEE (reference sequence). The CDR3 reads CASSLSARASGIRTDTQYF. CDR3 DNA: TGTGCCAGCAGCTTGTCCGCCCGGGCTAGCGGGATTCGTACAGATACGCAGTATTTT. Supplemented by reference TRBV5-4 and TRBJ2-3, the full variable domain reads ETGVTQSPTHLIKTRGQQVTLRCSSQSGHNTVSWYQQALGQGPQFIFQYYREEENGRGNFPPRFSGLQFPNYSSELNVNALELDDSALYLCASSLSARASGIRTDTQYFGPGTRLTVL.